This T cell receptor beta chain was identified during a study of T-cell memory formation after mild COVID-19. TCRdb re-analysed the 5' RACE reads in MiXCR, keeping a single row per CDR3 protein. There are around 530,000 distinct CDR3 sequences in the sample; 20% to 25% occur only once, and around 7.7% lies in the top ten. CDR1 and CDR2 from the germline V gene are SGDLS and YYNGEE. The CDR3 loop spans 15 amino acids. The germline V and J ends were trimmed by 0 bases and 4 bases, with 11 bases remaining between them. The chain is built from TRBV9 and TRBJ1-5; no firm D call. The sequenced sample was PBMCs or a T cell subset sorted from them (not recorded which). This TCR came from an adult woman who had mild COVID-19 (a few samples of this study predate the infection). Cell type and time point are not known. The CDR3 protein is CASSVGTVPNQPQHF. For the CDR3, the DNA is TGTGCCAGCAGCGTAGGTACAGTACCGAATCAGCCCCAGCATTTT.